The rows below give T cell receptor beta chains drawn from one sample of a study of memory CD4+ T cells and cytomegalovirus serostatus. Libraries were prepared by immunoSEQ multiplex PCR; TCRdb keeps only in-frame clonotypes and omits some of them. Among tens of thousands of clones listed, roughly three quarters were seen once. Sequenced: memory CD4+ T cells from blood. The receptor set was obtained from an adult in good health and CMV-seronegative. Each CDR3 is given with its conserved first and last residue. D genes are given only for firm matches.

CDR3	D	V	J
CASSLRGTNTEAFF	NA	TRBV5-1	TRBJ1-1
CATAGTKPYEQYF	NA	TRBV10-3	TRBJ2-7
CASSLVGHLINTGELFF	NA	TRBV11-3	TRBJ2-2
CAWGQGGKPFF	TRBD1	TRBV30	TRBJ2-7
CSSAPFGEQYF	NA	TRBV20-1	TRBJ2-7
CASSSGQSPQHF	NA	TRBV7-9	TRBJ1-5
CASSLPTIRTATYNEQFF	NA	TRBV28	TRBJ2-1
CASSLSGQSYNEKLFF	NA	TRBV5-5	TRBJ1-4
CASSLALGGVGGNTIYF	NA	TRBV7-6	TRBJ1-3
CASSPDMPSPRTEAFF	NA	TRBV5-1	TRBJ1-1